Shown below are 27 T cell receptor beta chains from a single sample sequenced in a study of cytomegalovirus exposure and HLA in healthy donors. Researchers ran the PCR with 60 Vbeta and 13 Jbeta primers. Clones were read by immunoSEQ multiplex PCR, and TCRdb kept only the in-frame ones, dropping some. The table shows nearly 200,000 clones, with roughly 77% occurring only once. Sequencing was done on a sample of PBMCs. These receptors came from a male donor in good health and CMV-seropositive.

This clone was counted between two and nine times. Other nucleotide sequences from this sample produce the same CDR3. This chain links TRBV18 with TRBJ1-1; the D is unclear. Germline loops: CDR1 KGHSH, CDR2 LQKENI. This CDR3 is 14 amino acids long. V lost 3 bases, J lost 5 bases, and 13 bases lay in between. CDR3 sequence: CASSPDRRGTEAFF. The CDR3 nucleotides are TGTGCCAGCTCACCGGACCGTAGAGGGACTGAAGCTTTCTTT.

V is TRBV7-2 and J is TRBJ1-5; maybe TRBD2 (6 bases). The J call may be mistaken, given a closer DNA end match to TRBJ2-3. Germline-derived CDR1 and CDR2 are SGHTA and FQGNSA. The CDR3 sequence is 14 residues long. The CDR3 DNA reads TGTGCCAGCAGCTGGGCGGGGAGCAATCAGCCCCAGTATTTT. Translating gives CASSWAGSNQPQYF.

This clone came up once. The gene calls are TRBV11-2 and TRBJ2-5, with 7 positions matching TRBD1. CDR1 is SGHAT and CDR2 is FQNNGV in the germline V gene. V was clipped by 3 bases and J by 5 bases; unmatched bases: 6. This CDR3 region has 14 residues. Written as DNA, the CDR3 is TGTGCCAGCAGCTTTCGACAGGGCGGGGAGACCCAGTACTTC. Translating gives CASSFRQGGETQYF.

This clone was detected once. The chain recombines TRBV25-1 with TRBJ2-7; TRBD2 aligns across 10 bases. The V gene end was trimmed by 5 bases and the J gene end by 2 bases; junction bases not matched to a gene: 3. The germline V gene has CDR1 MGHDK and CDR2 SYGVNS. The CDR3 runs to 14 residues. DNA of the CDR3: TGTGCCAGCAGTCAAAGCGGGAGGGCCTACGAGCAGTACTTC. This codes for CASSQSGRAYEQYF.

CDR3 region: CASSQSGGTYQETQYF. In nucleotides, the CDR3 is TGTGCCAGCAGCCAAAGCGGGGGAACGTACCAAGAGACCCAGTACTTC. The gene calls are TRBV11-3 and TRBJ2-5, with 8 bases matching TRBD2. The CDR3 runs 16 residues. The ends lost 5 bases at V and 0 bases at J; junction bases unmatched: 8. In germline, CDR1 is SGHNT, CDR2 YENEEA.

The chain has TRBV4-3 and TRBJ2-7, with D perhaps matching TRBD1 (5 bases). Trimming cost V 3 bases and J 0 bases, with 9 bases left between them. Germline lookup yields CDR1 LGHNA and CDR2 YSLEER. This CDR3 is built from 14 residues. As DNA, the CDR3 is TGCGCCAGCAGCCAGAGACAGATCTCCTACGAGCAGTACTTC. Protein sequence: CASSQRQISYEQYF.

This clone occurred once. V is TRBV5-5 and J is TRBJ2-3; D ambiguous. V shed 4 bases and J shed 1 base, with 10 bases lying between them. Germline V CDR1 and CDR2: SGHKS, YYEKEE (reference sequence). The CDR3 has 14 amino acids. CDR3 in amino acids: CASSQNPGTDTQYF. The CDR3 DNA is TGTGCCAGCAGCCAAAACCCAGGCACAGATACGCAGTATTTT.

This chain connects TRBV4-1 to TRBJ2-7; D gene unclear. The V end lost 0 bases, the J end lost 0 bases, and 9 bases lay between the germline ends. This CDR3 is built from 15 residues. In germline, CDR1 is MGHRA, CDR2 YSYEKL. CDR3 DNA: TGCGCCAGCAGCCAAGATCAGACAAGCTCCTACGAGCAGTACTTC. It codes for CASSQDQTSSYEQYF.

The rearrangement uses TRBV7-3 and TRBJ1-3; 7 nucleotides align to TRBD1. The CDR3 has 16 amino acids. The ends lost 5 bases at V and 0 bases at J; junction bases unmatched: 7. Germline-derived CDR1 and CDR2 are SGHTA and FQGTGA. The CDR3, as DNA: TGTGCCAGCAGCGCCGGACAGGTTAACTCTGGAAACACCATATATTTT. Its translation is CASSAGQVNSGNTIYF.

J is TRBJ2-2 and V is TRBV27, with D maybe TRBD1 (5 bases). CDR3 length: 15 residues. Germline V gives CDR1 MNHEY, CDR2 SMNVEV (reference sequence). The V end lost 3 bases, the J end lost 5 bases, and 13 bases lay between the germline ends. CDR3 coding DNA: TGTGCCAGCAGTTTCTTGGACAAGGGAACCGGGGAGCTGTTTTTT. It yields the protein CASSFLDKGTGELFF.

The rearrangement joins TRBV6-6 to TRBJ1-5, with D uncertain. This CDR3 region has 13 residues. V was shortened by 7 bases and J by 2 bases, with 9 bases between the two germline ends. Germline lookup yields CDR1 MNHNY and CDR2 SVGAGI (reference sequence). CDR3 sequence: CASNSHGNQPQHF. For the CDR3, the DNA is TGTGCCAGCAATAGCCATGGCAATCAGCCCCAGCATTTT.

This sequence joins TRBV5-1 and TRBJ2-5; 8 nucleotides match TRBD2. V lost 5 bases and J lost 5; bases outside the gene matches: 5. The CDR3 length is 13 residues. The germline V gene has CDR1 SGHRS and CDR2 YFSETQ. This CDR3 reads CASSGTRWETQYF. The CDR3 DNA reads as TGCGCCAGCAGTGGGACTAGATGGGAGACCCAGTACTTC.

The chain is built from TRBV6-5 and TRBJ1-1; TRBD1 might be the D (6 bases). Per the germline V gene, CDR1 is MNHEY and CDR2 is SVGAGI. V was trimmed by 5 bases and J by 4 bases, leaving 11 bases between them. CDR3 length: 13 amino acids. The CDR3: CASSSRGATEAFF. The DNA for the CDR3 is TGTGCCAGCAGTAGCAGGGGTGCCACTGAAGCTTTCTTT.

This chain uses TRBV7-8 with TRBJ1-2, with D hard to call. CDR3 length: 14 amino acids. Germline V gene data show CDR1 as SGHVS and CDR2 as FQNEAQ. V lost 1 base, J lost 7 bases, and 13 bases lay in between. The CDR3 DNA reads as TGTGCCAGCAGCTTAGAATTGCGATCGGGTGGCTACACCTTC. It specifies CASSLELRSGGYTF. Supplemented by reference TRBV7-8 and TRBJ1-2, the full variable domain reads GAGVSQSPRYKVAKRGQDVALRCDPISGHVSLFWYQQALGQGPEFLTYFQNEAQLDKSGLPSDRFFAERPEGSVSTLKIQRTQQEDSAVYLCASSLELRSGGYTFGSGTRLTVV.

The J gene is TRBJ2-7, the V gene TRBV6-1, with 7 bases fitting TRBD1. The CDR3 loop spans 15 amino acids. The V and J ends lost 0 bases and 4 bases, in that order; junction bases with no gene match: 6. CDR1 is MNHNS and CDR2 is SASEGT in the germline V gene. For the CDR3, the DNA is TGTGCCAGCAGTGAAGCGTCAAAGGGGGCGTACGAGCAGTACTTC. Protein product: CASSEASKGAYEQYF.

V gene TRBV6-5 combines with J gene TRBJ2-3; a possible D gene is TRBD2 (6 bases). Germline CDR1 is MNHEY and CDR2 is SVGAGI. The CDR3 sequence is 14 residues long. V shed 6 bases and J shed 1 base, with 11 bases lying between them. The CDR3 DNA follows: TGTGCCAGCAGACTACCGGGAGGCACAGATACGCAGTATTTT. As protein: CASRLPGGTDTQYF.

The chain combines TRBV5-1 with TRBJ2-7, with 7 bases identical to TRBD1. This CDR3 spans 16 amino acids. V trimming: 0 bases; J trimming: 1 base; junction bases outside the gene matches: 7. Germline V gene sequence: CDR1 SGHRS, CDR2 YFSETQ. The DNA of the CDR3 is TGCGCCAGCAGCTTGGGGGACAGCCGGATATCCTACGAGCAGTACTTC. Translated, it gives CASSLGDSRISYEQYF.

The chain recombines TRBV11-1 with TRBJ2-5; 7 bases fit TRBD2. The germline V gene has CDR1 SGHAT and CDR2 FQDESV (reference sequence). With V trimmed by 4 bases and J by 4 bases, 3 bases remained unmatched. This CDR3 has 13 residues. DNA for the CDR3: TGTGCCAGCAGCTCTGGACTAGGAGAGACCCAGTACTTC. Amino acid sequence: CASSSGLGETQYF.

The chain has TRBV9 and TRBJ2-1; maybe TRBD2 (7 bases). V lost 3 bases and J 4 bases, leaving 11 bases between the germline ends. CDR3 length: 14 residues. Looked up from germline, CDR1 is SGDLS and CDR2 is YYNGEE. CDR3 bases: TGTGCCAGCAGCGAGGGGGGGGGATACAATGAGCAGTTCTTC. This gives the protein CASSEGGGYNEQFF. The full variable domain, with the rest looked up from reference TRBV9 and TRBJ2-1, is DSGVTQTPKHLITATGQRVTLRCSPRSGDLSVYWYQQSLDQGLQFLIQYYNGEERAKGNILERFSAQQFPDLHSELNLSSLELGDSALYFCASSEGGGYNEQFFGPGTRLTVL.

The V call is TRBV10-3, the J call TRBJ2-7; TRBD1 agrees at 7 bases. The germline V gene encodes CDR1 ENHRY and CDR2 SYGVKD. The length of the CDR3 is 15 residues. Trimming cost V 2 bases and J 6 bases; bases outside gene matches: 10. The CDR3 loop reads CAISEEEGARSEQYF. DNA of the CDR3: TGTGCCATCAGTGAGGAAGAGGGGGCGCGGAGCGAGCAGTACTTC.

This sequence joins TRBV4-3 and TRBJ2-3; tentative D call: TRBD2 (6 bases). Germline CDR1 is LGHNA and CDR2 is YSLEER. V lost 1 base and J 14 bases, leaving 16 bases between the germline ends. CDR3 size: 13 residues. CDR3: CASSQGGTDFPYF. CDR3 DNA: TGCGCCAGCAGCCAAGGCGGGACTGATTTTCCGTATTTT.

This chain uses TRBV5-6 with TRBJ2-7, with no clear D. Trimming left V 2 bases short and J 2 bases short, with 11 bases between. Germline values: CDR1 SGHDT, CDR2 YYEEEE. The CDR3 has 14 residues. The CDR3 DNA reads as TGTGCCAGCAGCTTCATCGACAAAACCTACGAGCAGTACTTC. This encodes CASSFIDKTYEQYF.

Only a few counts were recorded for this clone. The genes are TRBV5-4 and TRBJ2-7, with D perhaps matching TRBD2 (5 bases). CDR1 SGHNT and CDR2 YYREEE come from the germline V gene (reference sequence). The CDR3 is made up of 15 amino acids. The V end lost 1 base, the J end lost 2 bases, and 13 bases lay between the germline ends. CDR3 sequence reads: CASSLNTGVTYEQYF. CDR3 coding DNA: TGTGCCAGCAGCTTGAATACCGGGGTTACCTACGAGCAGTACTTC.

The V call is TRBV29-1, the J call TRBJ2-7; 10 nucleotides line up with TRBD2. V dropped 2 bases and J dropped 0; count of bases not matched to a gene: 7. In germline, CDR1 is SQVTM, CDR2 ANQGSEA. The CDR3 totals 16 residues. CDR3 DNA sequence: TGCAGCGTTGAATTGGGAGCGGGAGGGCACTCCTACGAGCAGTACTTC. It specifies CSVELGAGGHSYEQYF.

This chain uses TRBV18 with TRBJ1-1, with D possibly being TRBD1 (5 bases). CDR3 size: 15 residues. Trimming removed 5 bases from V and 6 bases from J, with 19 bases in between. The germline gives CDR1 KGHSH, CDR2 LQKENI. CDR3 residues: CASSDFVQGLSEAFF. The CDR3 nucleotides read TGTGCCAGCTCAGACTTCGTTCAGGGACTCTCTGAAGCTTTCTTT.

This clone has a handful of counts. The V and J genes are TRBV7-8 and TRBJ2-7, with D possibly TRBD2 on 7 matching bases. Germline CDR1 reads SGHVS; CDR2 reads FQNEAQ. The CDR3 runs to 15 residues. With 0 bases removed from V and 6 bases from J, the gap between germline ends came to 15 bases. CDR3 protein: CASSLAGAGEGEQYF. The CDR3 region has the DNA TGTGCCAGCAGCTTAGCGGGCGCAGGGGAGGGCGAGCAGTACTTC.

The chain has TRBV7-2 and TRBJ2-5; D is perhaps TRBD2 (7 bases). The V end lost 1 base, the J end lost 5 bases, and 11 bases lay between the germline ends. The CDR3 runs to 14 residues. Germline V gene data show CDR1 as SGHTA and CDR2 as FQGNSA. CDR3 protein: CASSLVGGAETQYF. The CDR3 nucleotides are TGTGCCAGCAGCTTAGTGGGGGGGGCCGAGACCCAGTACTTC.